This T cell receptor (beta chain) appears in the sequencing data of a study of blood T cell repertoires in COVID-19. In assigning cohorts, the study relied on participant-reported clinical history. This CDR3 is built from 15 residues. V was shortened by 0 bases and J by 0 bases, with 6 bases between the two germline ends. Germline CDR1 reads LGHNA; CDR2 reads YSLEER. Libraries were prepared by immunoSEQ multiplex PCR; TCRdb keeps only in-frame clonotypes and omits some of them. The table has roughly 300,000 clones, around 87% seen once; the top ten hold roughly 5.3%. Material for sequencing was PBMCs or T cells enriched from blood (not recorded which). The chain uses TRBV4-3 and TRBJ1-3; maybe TRBD1 (5 bases). This TCR derives from a woman in her twenties or thirties who had recovered from COVID-19. CDR3 protein: CASSQDTGSGNTIYF. The CDR3 DNA follows: TGCGCCAGCAGCCAAGATACAGGCTCTGGAAACACCATATATTTT.